Listed below are T cell receptor beta chains from one sample, sequenced in a study of T cells in Graves' hyperthyroidism and ophthalmopathy. TCRdb recomputed calls from the multiplex PCR reads with MiXCR, one row per CDR3 protein. The sample yields approximately 600,000 distinct CDR3 sequences, approximately 15% seen once. The material sequenced was blood. These receptor sequences come from a woman aged 35 to 49 with Graves' ophthalmopathy. The CDR3 runs from the conserved cysteine through the conserved F or W. A D gene is named only where the DNA matches it firmly. Not every row has a clone size; where given, it reads once, few, many or a size class.

v_call	d_call	j_call	clone_size	cdr3_nt	cdr3_aa
TRBV3-1	-	TRBJ2-2	few	TGTGTGTCTGGGGACACCGGGGAGCTGTTTTTT	CVSGDTGELFF
TRBV7-9	-	TRBJ2-7	few	TGTGCCAGCAGCTTAACCTATAGCTCCTACGAGCAGTACTTC	CASSLTYSSYEQYF
TRBV10-2	TRBD1	TRBJ2-2	few	TGCGCCAGCAGTCCCGGGACAGGGAGCACCGGGGAGCTGTTTTTT	CASSPGTGSTGELFF
TRBV12-5	-	TRBJ2-1	few	TGTGCTAGTGCCAATAGCGGATTTACCTACAATGAGCAGTTCTTC	CASANSGFTYNEQFF
TRBV12-3/TRBV12-4	TRBD1	TRBJ1-1	many	TGTGCCAGCAGTTTTGGACAGGGAGAAGCTTTCTTT	CASSFGQGEAFF
TRBV6-1	-	TRBJ1-5	many	TGTGCCAGCAGTGTTAATCAAAGCAATCAGCTCCAGCATTTT	CASSVNQSNQLQHF
TRBV4-3	-	TRBJ2-7	-	TGCGCCAGCAGCCAAGATCGCACTCCGGGCGAGCAGTACTTC	CASSQDRTPGEQYF
TRBV19	-	TRBJ1-1	many	TGTGCCAGTAGTACGTGGCAGGGTATGGGCACTGAAGCTTTCTTT	CASSTWQGMGTEAFF
TRBV19	TRBD2	TRBJ2-7	many	TGTGCCAGTAGTCCCCTCGGACTAGCGGGAGGGGAGCAGTACTTC	CASSPLGLAGGEQYF
TRBV11-2	-	TRBJ1-1	few	TGTGCCAGCACCCACCAAACGGGTGAAGCTTTCTTT	CASTHQTGEAFF
TRBV11-2	-	TRBJ1-1	many	TGTGCCAGCAGTCATCTGGTTGACACATTTGACAAGCAAGCTTTCTTT	CASSHLVDTFDKQAFF
TRBV6-5	TRBD1	TRBJ2-6	many	TGTGCCAGCAGTACCACAGGGGGTTGGGGGGCCAACGTCCTGACTTTC	CASSTTGGWGANVLTF
TRBV20-1	TRBD2	TRBJ2-5	-	TGCAGTGCTTTTAGCGGGAAACAAGAGACCCAGTACTTC	CSAFSGKQETQYF
TRBV12-3/TRBV12-4	-	TRBJ2-2	-	TGTGCCAGCAGTCCAGACTTGTCCATAACCGGGGAGCTGTTTTTT	CASSPDLSITGELFF
TRBV19	-	TRBJ1-2	many	TGTGCCAGTAATTGGGGAAGGGACGGCTACACCTTC	CASNWGRDGYTF
TRBV6-1	-	TRBJ1-2	-	TGTGCCAGCAGCGAATCCCGGGGACCGCCATGGGGAGGTGGCTACACCTTC	CASSESRGPPWGGGYTF
TRBV29-1	TRBD1	TRBJ1-2	-	TGCAGCGTTGAAAGGGACAGGGGGAACGGCTACACCTTC	CSVERDRGNGYTF
TRBV19	TRBD1	TRBJ1-2	many	TGTGCCAGTAGTACATCCGGGACAGTCTATGGCTACACCTTC	CASSTSGTVYGYTF
TRBV15	-	TRBJ2-7	few	TGTGCCACCAGCAGAGATGGAAGGGGACCCTACGAGCAGTACTTC	CATSRDGRGPYEQYF
TRBV10-3	TRBD2	TRBJ2-2	many	TGTGCCACCTCCCAAGGACTAGCGTCGAACACCGGGGAGCTGTTTTTT	CATSQGLASNTGELFF
TRBV7-9	-	TRBJ1-5	many	TGTGCCAGCAGCCCCTTGGATCAGCCCCAGCATTTT	CASSPLDQPQHF
TRBV6-5	-	TRBJ2-6	-	TGTGCCAGCAGTTCTCACTCTGGGGCCAACGTCCTGACTTTC	CASSSHSGANVLTF
TRBV7-9	-	TRBJ1-3	-	TGTGCCAGCAGCCGGCCGACGGATGGAAACACCATATATTTT	CASSRPTDGNTIYF
TRBV7-8	TRBD1	TRBJ1-2	many	TGTGCCAGCAGCAAGGGACAGGCCGATTCGTACACCTTC	CASSKGQADSYTF
TRBV3-1	-	TRBJ1-5	-	TGTGCCAGCAGCCAAGATCCAGGCTACAATCAGCCCCAGCATTTT	CASSQDPGYNQPQHF
TRBV10-3	-	TRBJ1-5	many	TGTGCCATCAGTGTATCAGGTAGCAATCAGCCCCAGCATTTT	CAISVSGSNQPQHF
TRBV19	-	TRBJ2-7	many	TGTGCCAGTAGTGCAGCAATCTCAAACTACGAGCAGTACTTC	CASSAAISNYEQYF
TRBV6-5	-	TRBJ2-7	-	TGTGCCAGCAGATATTCTAGTGATTCTTCCTACGAGCAGTACTTC	CASRYSSDSSYEQYF
TRBV12-3/TRBV12-4	-	TRBJ2-7	many	TGTGCCAGCAGTTTCAGCCAGGGTAATTACGAGCAGTACTTC	CASSFSQGNYEQYF
TRBV12-3/TRBV12-4	-	TRBJ2-1	many	TGTGCCAGCAGTTCCTCTAGCGTTAATGAGCAGTTCTTC	CASSSSSVNEQFF
TRBV20-1	-	TRBJ1-5	few	TGCAGTGCTAGAGATCCGCAGGGCCCTTATAGCAATCAGCCCCAGCATTTT	CSARDPQGPYSNQPQHF
TRBV5-1	-	TRBJ2-7	many	TGCGCCAGCAGCTTGGGGGTTAGGGCAGCTTCCTACGAGCAGTACTTC	CASSLGVRAASYEQYF
TRBV28	-	TRBJ2-6	many	TGTGCCAGCAGTTTTCGGGGCGCTGGGGCCAACGTCCTGACTTTC	CASSFRGAGANVLTF
TRBV20-1	-	TRBJ1-2	many	TGCAGTGCCAGAGTTGCCCGTAACTATGGCTACACCTTC	CSARVARNYGYTF
TRBV12-3/TRBV12-4	-	TRBJ1-1	few	TGTGCCAGCAGCCCTTCGGGGACACGGAACACTGAAGCTTTCTTT	CASSPSGTRNTEAFF
TRBV28	-	TRBJ2-6	many	TGTGCCAGCAGTTCAAGCCTCACAGGGTCTGGGGCCAACGTCCTGACTTTC	CASSSSLTGSGANVLTF
TRBV7-3	TRBD1	TRBJ1-2	many	TGTGCCAGCAGCCGACAGGGGGGTGTGATCACCTTC	CASSRQGGVITF
TRBV11-2	-	TRBJ2-7	many	TGTGCCAGCAGCTTAGAGGCTAGCGTGTCCTACGAGCAGTACTTC	CASSLEASVSYEQYF
TRBV29-1	TRBD1	TRBJ1-2	few	TGCAGCGCTGTCCGGGACAGGGGGTCTGACTATGGCTACACCTTC	CSAVRDRGSDYGYTF
TRBV12-3/TRBV12-4	-	TRBJ2-7	many	TGTGCCAGCAGTTTTGCCAGGGGAAGGTACGAGCAGTACTTC	CASSFARGRYEQYF
TRBV30	-	TRBJ1-3	many	TGTGCCTGGAGTGTAGGCAGCCCGAATTCTGGAAACACCATATATTTT	CAWSVGSPNSGNTIYF
TRBV11-2	-	TRBJ2-7	many	TGTGCCAGCAGCTTAGGGTACGGGACCACTAGTGAGCAGTACTTC	CASSLGYGTTSEQYF
TRBV6-5	-	TRBJ2-5	-	TGTGCCAGCAGAACTCGAGCCAGTGGCCGGGAGACCCAGTACTTC	CASRTRASGRETQYF
TRBV18	-	TRBJ2-5	few	TGTGCCAGCTCACCGAACAGGGAGGGGAGAGAGACCCAGTACTTC	CASSPNREGRETQYF
TRBV27	TRBD1	TRBJ1-1	many	TGTGCCAGCAGCCGGACTGGGCAGGGGGATGGAAGACGCTTT	CASSRTGQGDGRRF
TRBV6-2/TRBV6-3	-	TRBJ2-5	once	TGTGCCAGCTGGCGGGACAGTCAAGAGACCCAGTACTTC	CASWRDSQETQYF
TRBV25-1	-	TRBJ2-1	many	TGTGCCAGCAGTGAGCAGGGGCTATCCGGTGAGCAGTTCTTC	CASSEQGLSGEQFF
TRBV5-1	TRBD2	TRBJ2-2	many	TGCGCCAGCAGCATGGGACTAGCGGGAGACGGCACCGGGGAGCTGTTTTTT	CASSMGLAGDGTGELFF
TRBV6-5	TRBD1	TRBJ1-3	many	TGTGCCAGCATCACGGACAGGGGCTCTGGAAACACCATATATTTT	CASITDRGSGNTIYF